The T cell receptor beta chain described here comes from a study of T-cell memory formation after mild COVID-19. Study results and limitations: Clones contracting day 15 to 85 were balanced CD4/CD8; later expanders leaned CD4+. Contracting clones localized mainly to CM and EM when CD4+ and mainly to EMRA when CD8+. Nothing showed for sure that second-wave clones peaking on day 37 were SARS-CoV-2 specific. Memory from before infection featured some responding clones, which suggests cross-reactive memory joined.

TCRdb re-derived calls from the 5' RACE reads in MiXCR, one entry per CDR3 protein. The sample has 250,000 to 300,000 distinct CDR3 sequences, approximately 19% seen once; the top ten hold around 23%. In regard to this clonotype: Antigen specificity is unknown.

This CDR3 has 15 amino acids. V shed 6 bases, J shed 5 bases, and the junction held 11 bases outside the gene matches. The TCR comes from a young man who had mild COVID-19 (a few samples of this study predate the infection). Cell type and time point are not known. The chain carries TRBV12-3 or TRBV12-4 and TRBJ2-5, with 8 nucleotides matching TRBD1. The sequenced sample was PBMCs or a T cell subset sorted from them (not recorded which). The CDR3 region has the DNA TGTGCCAGCAGCCCTACAGGGGGATCGGGCGAGACCCAGTACTTC. This codes for CASSPTGGSGETQYF.